This TCR beta chain was observed in a study of metastatic and nonmetastatic thyroid tumors. Study-level information: A comparison of repertoires was made across blood and tumor or nodule tissue from malignant and benign thyroid patients.

No patient had received any treatment before thyroid surgery. CDR3 length: 12 residues. Germline-derived CDR1 and CDR2 are MNHNS and SASEGT. The germline V and J ends were trimmed by 6 bases and 8 bases, with 13 bases remaining between them. Original analysis: The distant-metastasis classifier for papillary thyroid cancer was built from CDR3 differences across clinicopathological groups. TCRdb re-called the PCR reads via MiXCR. Clone size and V and J calls follow TCRdb, not the original study. The table has 29,000 or so clones, about 4.1% seen once; the top ten hold about 21%. V gene TRBV6-1 combines with J gene TRBJ1-2; D is possibly TRBD1 (6 bases). Sequenced input: blood. This receptor was obtained from a female donor with papillary thyroid cancer or a benign thyroid nodule (not recorded which). Some clones in this sample may be carry-over from other donors' samples. CDR3 coding DNA: TGTGCCAGCAGCCCAGGCGGGGGCGGCTACACCTTC. This sequence encodes CASSPGGGGYTF.